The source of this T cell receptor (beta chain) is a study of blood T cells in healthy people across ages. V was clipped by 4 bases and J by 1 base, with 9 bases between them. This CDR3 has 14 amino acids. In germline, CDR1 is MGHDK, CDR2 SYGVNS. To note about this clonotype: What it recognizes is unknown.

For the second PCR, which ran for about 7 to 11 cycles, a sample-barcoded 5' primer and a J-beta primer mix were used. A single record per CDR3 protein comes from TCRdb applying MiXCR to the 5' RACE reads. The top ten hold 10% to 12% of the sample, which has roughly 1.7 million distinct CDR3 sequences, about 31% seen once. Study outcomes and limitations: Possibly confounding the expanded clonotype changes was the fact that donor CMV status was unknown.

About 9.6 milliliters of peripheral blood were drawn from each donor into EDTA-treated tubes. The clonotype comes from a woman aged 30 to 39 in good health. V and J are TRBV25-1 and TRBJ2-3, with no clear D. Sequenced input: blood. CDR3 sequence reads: CASSGGFGTDTQYF. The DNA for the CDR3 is TGTGCCAGCAGTGGAGGATTTGGCACAGATACGCAGTATTTT.